This entry concerns a single T cell receptor (beta chain). Researchers took blood at baseline, on cycle 4 day 1, and on cycle 7 day 1. Using immunoSEQ multiplex PCR, the repertoire was profiled, and TCRdb retains in-frame clones only, with some absent. This table holds approximately 58,000 clones, approximately 78% found once. The record originates from a study of OX40 agonist ivuxolimab in advanced cancers. Study-level information: Dose-escalation patients suffered from hepatocellular carcinoma, melanoma, renal cell or head and neck cancer.

The CDR3 contains 12 residues. Germline assignment: CDR1 SNHLY and CDR2 FYNNEI. Trimming left V 8 bases short and J 2 bases short, with 10 bases between. V usage is TRBV2 and J usage is TRBJ2-7; D might be TRBD1 (6 bases). This receptor was taken from an adult with an advanced solid tumor such as melanoma, head and neck, liver or kidney cancer. The sequencing here drew on CD4+ or CD8+ T cells sorted from blood, taken in a trial of the OX40 agonist ivuxolimab. Here the CDR3 reads CASHREPYEQYF. The CDR3 DNA reads TGTGCCAGCCACAGGGAGCCCTACGAGCAGTACTTC.